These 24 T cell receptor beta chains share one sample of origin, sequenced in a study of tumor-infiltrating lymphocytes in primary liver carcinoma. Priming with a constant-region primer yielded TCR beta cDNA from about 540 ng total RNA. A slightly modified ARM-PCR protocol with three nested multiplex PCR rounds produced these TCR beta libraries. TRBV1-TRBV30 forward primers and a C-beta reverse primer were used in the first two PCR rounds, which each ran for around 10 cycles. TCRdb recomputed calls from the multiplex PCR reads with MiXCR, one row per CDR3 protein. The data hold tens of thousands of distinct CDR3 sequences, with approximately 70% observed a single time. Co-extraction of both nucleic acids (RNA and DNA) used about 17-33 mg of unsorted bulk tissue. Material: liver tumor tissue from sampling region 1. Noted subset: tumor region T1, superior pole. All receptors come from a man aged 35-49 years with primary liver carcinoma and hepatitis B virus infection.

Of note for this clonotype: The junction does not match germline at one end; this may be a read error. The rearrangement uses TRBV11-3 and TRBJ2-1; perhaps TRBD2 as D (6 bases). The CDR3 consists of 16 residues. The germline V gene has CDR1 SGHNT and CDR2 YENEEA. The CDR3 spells CTSSLGSLARSGEQFF. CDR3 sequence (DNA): TGTACCAGCAGCCTAGGGTCCCTAGCGAGATCAGGTGAGCAGTTCTTC.

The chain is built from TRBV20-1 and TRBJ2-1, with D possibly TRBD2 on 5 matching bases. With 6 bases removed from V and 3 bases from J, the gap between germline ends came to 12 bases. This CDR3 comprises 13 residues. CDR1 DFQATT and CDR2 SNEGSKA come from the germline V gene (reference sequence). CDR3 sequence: CSANTGFYNEQFF. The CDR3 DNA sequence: TGCAGTGCCAACACGGGGTTCTACAATGAGCAGTTCTTC.

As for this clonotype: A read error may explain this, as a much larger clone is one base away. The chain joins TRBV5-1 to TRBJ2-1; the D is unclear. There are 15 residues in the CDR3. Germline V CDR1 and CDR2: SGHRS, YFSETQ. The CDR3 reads CASRPDRSTYNEHFF. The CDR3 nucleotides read TGCGCCAGCAGACCAGACCGTAGCACCTACAATGAGCATTTCTTC.

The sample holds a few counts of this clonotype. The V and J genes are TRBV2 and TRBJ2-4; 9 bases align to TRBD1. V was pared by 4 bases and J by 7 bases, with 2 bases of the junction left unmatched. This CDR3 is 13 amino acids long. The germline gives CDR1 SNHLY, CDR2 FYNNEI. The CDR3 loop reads CASSGQGGNIQYF. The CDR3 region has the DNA TGTGCCAGCAGTGGACAGGGGGGGAACATTCAGTACTTC.

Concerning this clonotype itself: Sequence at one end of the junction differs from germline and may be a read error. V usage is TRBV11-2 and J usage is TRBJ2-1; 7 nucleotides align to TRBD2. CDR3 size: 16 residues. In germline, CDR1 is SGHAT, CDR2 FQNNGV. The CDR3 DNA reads TGTACCAGCATCTACTCTTCGACTAGCAGGAGGGGAGGCGGGTTCTTC. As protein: CTSIYSSTSRRGGGFF.

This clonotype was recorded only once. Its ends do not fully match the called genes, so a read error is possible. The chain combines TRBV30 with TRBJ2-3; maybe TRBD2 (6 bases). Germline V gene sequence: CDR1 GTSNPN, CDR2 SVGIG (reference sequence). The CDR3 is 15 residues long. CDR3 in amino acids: CTWSVLTGVPDTQYF. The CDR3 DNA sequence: TGTACCTGGAGTGTACTAACGGGAGTCCCAGATACGCAGTATTTT.

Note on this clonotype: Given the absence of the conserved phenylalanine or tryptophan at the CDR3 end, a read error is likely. The CDR3 DNA is TGTGCTAGCAGATTGGGCGGGAGCTCCTACAATGAGCAGTTCTTA. It yields the protein CASRLGGSSYNEQFL. This chain uses TRBV5-5 with TRBJ2-1; 7 bases line up with TRBD2. CDR1 and CDR2 (germline): SGHKS, YYEKEE (reference sequence). The CDR3 extends over 15 amino acids.

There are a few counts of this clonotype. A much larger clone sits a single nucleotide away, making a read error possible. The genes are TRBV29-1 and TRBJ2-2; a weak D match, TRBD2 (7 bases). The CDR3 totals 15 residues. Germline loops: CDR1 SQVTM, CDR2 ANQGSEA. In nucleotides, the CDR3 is TGCAACGTAGGGGGGGGGCAGCAGAACACCGGGGAGCTGTTTTTT. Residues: CNVGGGQQNTGELFF.

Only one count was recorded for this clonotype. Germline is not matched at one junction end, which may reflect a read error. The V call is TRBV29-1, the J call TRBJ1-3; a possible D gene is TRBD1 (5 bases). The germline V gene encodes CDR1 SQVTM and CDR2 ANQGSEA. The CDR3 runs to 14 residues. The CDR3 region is CSVEPWGSGNIIYF. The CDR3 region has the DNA TGTAGCGTTGAACCTTGGGGGAGTGGAAACATCATATATTTT.

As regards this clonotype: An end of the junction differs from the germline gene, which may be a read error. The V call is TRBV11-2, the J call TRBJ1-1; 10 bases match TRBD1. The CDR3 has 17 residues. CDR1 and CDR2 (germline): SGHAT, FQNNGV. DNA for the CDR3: TGTGCCAACAGCCGAATGGGGGGACAGGGGCTCGGCCCTGAAGCTTTCTTT. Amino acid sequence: CANSRMGGQGLGPEAFF.

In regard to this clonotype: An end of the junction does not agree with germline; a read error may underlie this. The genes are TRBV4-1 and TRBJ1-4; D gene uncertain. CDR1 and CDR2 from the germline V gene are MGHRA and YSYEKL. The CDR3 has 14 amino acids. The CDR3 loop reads CASSPLTSGEKLSF. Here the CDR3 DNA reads TGCGCCAGCAGCCCACTGACGAGCGGCGAAAAACTGTCTTTT.

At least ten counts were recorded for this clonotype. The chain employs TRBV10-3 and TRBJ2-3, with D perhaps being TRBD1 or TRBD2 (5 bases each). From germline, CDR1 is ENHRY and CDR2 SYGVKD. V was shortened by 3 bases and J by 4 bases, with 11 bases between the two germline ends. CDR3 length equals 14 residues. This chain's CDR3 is CAISEREGADTQYF. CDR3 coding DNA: TGTGCCATCAGTGAACGGGAAGGGGCAGATACGCAGTATTTT.

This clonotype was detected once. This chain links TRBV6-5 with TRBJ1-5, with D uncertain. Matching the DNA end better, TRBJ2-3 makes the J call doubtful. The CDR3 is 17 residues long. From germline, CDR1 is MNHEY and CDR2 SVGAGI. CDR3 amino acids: CASSYGPPWVTNQPQYF. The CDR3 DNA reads TGTGCCAGCAGTTATGGCCCCCCATGGGTCACCAATCAGCCCCAGTATTTT.

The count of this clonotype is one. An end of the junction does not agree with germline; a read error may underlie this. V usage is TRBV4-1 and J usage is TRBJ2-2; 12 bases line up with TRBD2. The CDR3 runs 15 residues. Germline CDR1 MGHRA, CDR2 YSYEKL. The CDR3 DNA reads TGTTCCAGCAGACTAGCGGGAGATGTCACCGGGGAGCTGTTTTTT. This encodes CSSRLAGDVTGELFF.

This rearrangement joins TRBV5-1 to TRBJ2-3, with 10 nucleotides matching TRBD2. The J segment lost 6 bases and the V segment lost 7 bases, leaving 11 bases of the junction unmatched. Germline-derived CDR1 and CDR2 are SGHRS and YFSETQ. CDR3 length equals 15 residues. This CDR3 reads CASRSGLAEVDTQYF. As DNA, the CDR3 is TGCGCCAGCCGCTCCGGACTAGCGGAAGTGGATACGCAGTATTTT.

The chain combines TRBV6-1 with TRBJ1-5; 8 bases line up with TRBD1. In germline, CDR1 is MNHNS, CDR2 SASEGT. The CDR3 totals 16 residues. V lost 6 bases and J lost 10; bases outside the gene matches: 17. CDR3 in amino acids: CASRSPGTGGNKPQHF. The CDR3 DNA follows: TGTGCCAGCAGGTCCCCCGGGACAGGTGGGAACAAACCCCAGCATTTT.

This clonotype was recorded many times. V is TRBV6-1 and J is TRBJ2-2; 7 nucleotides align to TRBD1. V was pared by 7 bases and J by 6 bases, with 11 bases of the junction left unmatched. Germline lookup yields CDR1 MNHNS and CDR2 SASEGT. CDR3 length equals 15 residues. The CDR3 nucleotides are TGTGCCAGCACAGACGGACAGGCGGACCCCGGGGAGCTGTTTTTT. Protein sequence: CASTDGQADPGELFF.

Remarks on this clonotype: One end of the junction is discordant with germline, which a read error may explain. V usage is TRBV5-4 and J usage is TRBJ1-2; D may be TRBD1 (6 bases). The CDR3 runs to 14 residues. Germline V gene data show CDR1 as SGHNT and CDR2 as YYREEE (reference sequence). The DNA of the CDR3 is TGTGTCAGCAGCTTGCGGGGGGGCCTTGGTGGCTACATCTTC. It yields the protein CVSSLRGGLGGYIF.

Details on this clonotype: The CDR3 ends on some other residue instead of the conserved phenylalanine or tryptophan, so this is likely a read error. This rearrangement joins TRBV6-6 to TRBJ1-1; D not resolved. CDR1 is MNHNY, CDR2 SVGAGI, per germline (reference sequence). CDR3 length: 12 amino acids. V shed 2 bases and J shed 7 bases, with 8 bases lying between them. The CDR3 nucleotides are TGTGCCAGCAGTTACATGGGTGGTGAAGCTTTCTAT. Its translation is CASSYMGGEAFY.

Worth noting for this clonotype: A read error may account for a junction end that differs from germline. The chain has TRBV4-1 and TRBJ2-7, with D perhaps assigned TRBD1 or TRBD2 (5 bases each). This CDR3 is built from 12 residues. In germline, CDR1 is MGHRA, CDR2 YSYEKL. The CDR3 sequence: CAYSQVRDEQYF. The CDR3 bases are TGCGCCTACAGCCAAGTTAGGGACGAGCAGTATTTC.

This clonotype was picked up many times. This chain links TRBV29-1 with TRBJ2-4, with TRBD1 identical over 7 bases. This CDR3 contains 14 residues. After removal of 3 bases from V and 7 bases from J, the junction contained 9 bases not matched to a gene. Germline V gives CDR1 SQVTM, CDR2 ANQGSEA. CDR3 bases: TGCAGCGTTGAGGCACAGGGGTATGGTAACATTCAGTACTTC. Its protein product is CSVEAQGYGNIQYF.

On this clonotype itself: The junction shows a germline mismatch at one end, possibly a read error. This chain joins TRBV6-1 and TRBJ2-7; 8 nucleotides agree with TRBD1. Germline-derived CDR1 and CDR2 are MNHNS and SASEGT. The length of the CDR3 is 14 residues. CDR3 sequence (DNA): TGTGCCAGCAGCGACAGGGGTGGCTCCTACGTGCAGTACTTC. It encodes CASSDRGGSYVQYF.

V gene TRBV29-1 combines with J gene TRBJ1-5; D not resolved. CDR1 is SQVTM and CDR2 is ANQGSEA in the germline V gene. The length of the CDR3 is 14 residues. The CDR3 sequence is CSVRAGLGNQPQHF. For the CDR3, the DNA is TGCAGTGTTCGGGCAGGACTTGGCAATCAGCCCCAGCATTTT.

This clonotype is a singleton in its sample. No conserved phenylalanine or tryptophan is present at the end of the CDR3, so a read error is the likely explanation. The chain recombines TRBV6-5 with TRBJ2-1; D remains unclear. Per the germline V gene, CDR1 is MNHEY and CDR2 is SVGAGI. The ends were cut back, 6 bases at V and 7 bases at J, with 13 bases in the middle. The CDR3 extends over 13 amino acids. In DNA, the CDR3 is TGTGCCAGCAGGACCACTATCAATAATGAGCAGTTCCTC. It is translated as CASRTTINNEQFL.